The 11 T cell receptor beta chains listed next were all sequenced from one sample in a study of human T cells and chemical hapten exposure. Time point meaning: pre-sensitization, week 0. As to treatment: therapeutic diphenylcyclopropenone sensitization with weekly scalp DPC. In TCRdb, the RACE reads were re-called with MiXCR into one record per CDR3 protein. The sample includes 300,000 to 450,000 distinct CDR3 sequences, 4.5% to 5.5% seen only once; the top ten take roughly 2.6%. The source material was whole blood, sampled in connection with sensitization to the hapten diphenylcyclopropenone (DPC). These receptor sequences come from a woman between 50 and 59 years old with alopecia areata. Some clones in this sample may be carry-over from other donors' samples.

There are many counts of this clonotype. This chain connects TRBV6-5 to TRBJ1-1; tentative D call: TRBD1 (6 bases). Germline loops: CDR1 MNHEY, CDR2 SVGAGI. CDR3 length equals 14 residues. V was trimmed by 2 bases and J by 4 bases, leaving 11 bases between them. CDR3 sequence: CASSYGGVGTEAFF. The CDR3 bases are TGTGCCAGCAGTTACGGGGGCGTGGGCACTGAAGCTTTCTTT.

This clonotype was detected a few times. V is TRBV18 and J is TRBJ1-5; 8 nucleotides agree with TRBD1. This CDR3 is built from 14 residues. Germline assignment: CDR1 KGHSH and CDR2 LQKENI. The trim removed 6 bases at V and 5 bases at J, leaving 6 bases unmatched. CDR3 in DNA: TGTGCCAGCTCCCGGGCAGGGGGCGATCAGCCCCAGCATTTT. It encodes CASSRAGGDQPQHF.

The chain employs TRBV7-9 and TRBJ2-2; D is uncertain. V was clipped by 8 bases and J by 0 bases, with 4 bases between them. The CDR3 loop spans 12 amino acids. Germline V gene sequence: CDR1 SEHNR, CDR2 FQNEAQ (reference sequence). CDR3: CASEPNTGELFF. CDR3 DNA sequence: TGTGCCAGCGAACCGAACACCGGGGAGCTGTTTTTT. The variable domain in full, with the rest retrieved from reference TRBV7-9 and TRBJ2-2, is DTGVSQNPRHKITKRGQNVTFRCDPISEHNRLYWYRQTLGQGPEFLTYFQNEAQLEKSRLLSDRFSAERPKGSFSTLEIQRTEQGDSAMYLCASEPNTGELFFGEGSRLTVL.

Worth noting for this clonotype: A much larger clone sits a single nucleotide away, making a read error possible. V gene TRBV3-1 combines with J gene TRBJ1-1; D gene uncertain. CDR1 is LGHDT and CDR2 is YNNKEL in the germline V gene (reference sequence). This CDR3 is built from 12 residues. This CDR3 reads CASSQMNTEALF. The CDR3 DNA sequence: TGTGCCAGCAGCCAAATGAACACTGAAGCTCTCTTT.

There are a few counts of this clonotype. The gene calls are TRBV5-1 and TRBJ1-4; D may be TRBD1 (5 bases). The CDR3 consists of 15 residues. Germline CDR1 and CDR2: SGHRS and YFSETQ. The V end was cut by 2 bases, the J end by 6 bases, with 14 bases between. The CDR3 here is CASSFQGAPYEKLFF. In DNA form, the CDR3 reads TGCGCCAGCAGCTTCCAGGGCGCCCCTTATGAAAAACTGTTTTTT.

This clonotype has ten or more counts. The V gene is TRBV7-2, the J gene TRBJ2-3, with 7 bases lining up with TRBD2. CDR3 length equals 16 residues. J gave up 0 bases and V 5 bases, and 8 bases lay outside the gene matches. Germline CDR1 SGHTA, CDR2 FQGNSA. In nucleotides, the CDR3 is TGTGCCAGCAGCAACCTCCCAGCGGGGAGCACAGATACGCAGTATTTT. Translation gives CASSNLPAGSTDTQYF.

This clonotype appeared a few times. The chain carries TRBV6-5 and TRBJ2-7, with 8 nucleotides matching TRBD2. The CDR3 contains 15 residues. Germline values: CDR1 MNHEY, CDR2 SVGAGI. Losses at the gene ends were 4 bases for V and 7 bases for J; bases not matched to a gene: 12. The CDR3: CASSSVPISGIEQYF. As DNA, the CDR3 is TGTGCCAGCAGTTCCGTTCCGATTAGCGGGATAGAGCAGTACTTC.

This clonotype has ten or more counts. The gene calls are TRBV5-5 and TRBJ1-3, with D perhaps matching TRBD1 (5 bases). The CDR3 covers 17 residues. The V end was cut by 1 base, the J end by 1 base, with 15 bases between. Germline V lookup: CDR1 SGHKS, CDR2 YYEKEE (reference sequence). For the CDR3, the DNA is TGTGCCAGCAGCTTGTATTTGAGGGGTAGTTCTGGAAACACCATATATTTT. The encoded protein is CASSLYLRGSSGNTIYF.

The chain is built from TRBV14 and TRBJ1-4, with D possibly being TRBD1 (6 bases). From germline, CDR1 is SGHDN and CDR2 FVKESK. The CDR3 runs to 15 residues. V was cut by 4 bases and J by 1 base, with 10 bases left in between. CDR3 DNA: TGTGCCAGCAGCCGCGAAGGGGGAACTAATGAAAAACTGTTTTTT. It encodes CASSREGGTNEKLFF.

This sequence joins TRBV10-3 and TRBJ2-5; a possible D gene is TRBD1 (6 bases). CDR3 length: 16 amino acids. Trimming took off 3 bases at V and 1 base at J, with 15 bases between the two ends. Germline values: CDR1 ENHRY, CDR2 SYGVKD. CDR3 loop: CAISEFGQGLQETQYF. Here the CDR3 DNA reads TGTGCCATCAGTGAATTCGGTCAGGGGCTCCAAGAGACCCAGTACTTC.

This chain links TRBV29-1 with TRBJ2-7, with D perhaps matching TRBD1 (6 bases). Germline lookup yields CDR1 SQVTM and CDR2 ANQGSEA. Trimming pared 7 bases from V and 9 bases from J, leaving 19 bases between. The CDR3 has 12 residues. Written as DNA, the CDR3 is TGCAGCGCCCTGGATGGGGGCTCGGTGCAGTACTTC. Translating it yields CSALDGGSVQYF.